Presented here are 23 T cell receptor beta chains from one specimen sequenced in a study of T cells in localized non-small cell lung cancer (dated by TCRdb to the early 2020s). The library was produced with the immunoSEQ multiplex PCR assay. TCRdb re-hosts the immuneACCESS table, in-frame sequences only. Its copies lack some clones; in the studies checked, an unresolved V gene accounts for under half of them, and the cause for the rest is not known. The sample has about 70,000 clones on record, 65% to 85% of them singletons. The biggest ten clones account for 1.3% of the sample. Specimen: peripheral blood, collected before any cancer treatment. These receptors all stem from a female donor at least 60 years old with stage I lung adenocarcinoma.

This clone was picked up a small number of times. This sequence joins TRBV5-6 and TRBJ1-6; D perhaps matches TRBD1 (6 bases). The CDR3 spans 15 residues. CDR1 SGHDT and CDR2 YYEEEE come from the germline V gene. V was clipped by 0 bases and J by 9 bases, with 13 bases between them. The CDR3 loop is CASSLDRGASSPLHF. Here the CDR3 DNA reads TGTGCCAGCAGCTTGGACCGGGGGGCCTCTTCACCCCTCCACTTT.

The chain uses TRBV4-3 and TRBJ2-1, with 11 bases aligning to TRBD2. V was pared by 0 bases and J by 7 bases, with 11 bases of the junction left unmatched. Per the germline V gene, CDR1 is LGHNA and CDR2 is YSLEER. CDR3 size: 18 residues. Written as DNA, the CDR3 is TGCGCCAGCAGCCAAGAGCCGACTAGCGGGAATAGGTCGAATGAGCAGTTCTTC. Encoded protein: CASSQEPTSGNRSNEQFF.

The V and J genes are TRBV12-5 and TRBJ1-5; D might be TRBD1 (5 bases). The CDR3 loop spans 13 amino acids. Germline V gives CDR1 LGHNT, CDR2 FRNRAP. V dropped 1 base and J dropped 6 bases, with 7 bases sitting between them. The CDR3 loop reads CASGLEGFQPQHF. The DNA of the CDR3 is TGTGCTAGTGGTTTGGAGGGGTTTCAGCCCCAGCATTTT. The whole variable domain, remainder taken from reference TRBV12-5 and TRBJ1-5, is DARVTQTPRHKVTEMGQEVTMRCQPILGHNTVFWYRQTMMQGLELLAYFRNRAPLDDSGMPKDRFSAEMPDATLATLKIQPSEPRDSAVYFCASGLEGFQPQHFGDGTRLSIL.

V and J are TRBV2 and TRBJ2-7; 8 bases fit TRBD1. Germline V CDR1 and CDR2: SNHLY, FYNNEI. This CDR3 has 16 residues. V lost 6 bases and J lost 3; bases outside the gene matches: 13. In DNA, the CDR3 is TGTGCCAGCAGCAGAGACCCCGGGACAGGAGTCTACGAGCAGTACTTC. Its translation is CASSRDPGTGVYEQYF.

The chain combines TRBV5-1 with TRBJ2-3; 8 bases are a match to TRBD2. The V gene's germline CDR1 is SGHRS and CDR2 YFSETQ. V lost 0 bases, J lost 0 bases, and 6 bases stayed unmatched. CDR3 size: 17 residues. In nucleotides, the CDR3 is TGCGCCAGCAGCTTGGCCGTACTAGCGGATAGCACAGATACGCAGTATTTT. It yields the protein CASSLAVLADSTDTQYF.

This clone was picked up a small number of times. This chain connects TRBV5-1 to TRBJ1-6; D is uncertain. V dropped 3 bases and J dropped 7 bases, with 14 bases sitting between them. Germline CDR1 SGHRS, CDR2 YFSETQ. This CDR3 is built from 15 residues. The CDR3 loop reads CASSSRTEGNSPLHF. The CDR3 bases are TGCGCCAGCAGCTCGAGGACGGAGGGAAATTCACCCCTCCACTTT.

The chain is built from TRBV19 and TRBJ1-2; maybe TRBD1 (6 bases). Germline V lookup: CDR1 LNHDA, CDR2 SQIVND (reference sequence). Trimming stripped 6 bases from V and 2 bases from J, with 10 bases between. CDR3 length: 13 residues. CDR3 DNA sequence: TGTGCCAGTAGAAAAGACAGGAACTATGGCTACACCTTC. It encodes CASRKDRNYGYTF.

This chain joins TRBV11-1 and TRBJ2-5; D not certain. CDR1 and CDR2 from the germline V gene are SGHAT and FQDESV (reference sequence). The V end lost 0 bases, the J end lost 4 bases, and 0 bases lay between the germline ends. This CDR3 comprises 11 residues. Here the CDR3 reads CASSLAETQYF. The CDR3 DNA is TGTGCCAGCAGCTTAGCAGAGACCCAGTACTTC. The whole variable domain, filled in from reference TRBV11-1 and TRBJ2-5, reads EAEVAQSPRYKITEKSQAVAFWCDPISGHATLYWYRQILGQGPELLVQFQDESVVDDSQLPKDRFSAERLKGVDSTLKIQPAELGDSAMYLCASSLAETQYFGPGTRLLVL.

The chain links TRBV18 to TRBJ2-3, with 9 bases identical to TRBD2. J lost 4 bases, V lost 2 bases, and 4 bases had no gene match. The germline gives CDR1 KGHSH, CDR2 LQKENI. The CDR3 contains 15 residues. The CDR3 DNA reads TGTGCCAGCTCACCATTAGCGGGAGTCGCAGATACGCAGTATTTT. This codes for CASSPLAGVADTQYF. Supplemented by reference TRBV18 and TRBJ2-3, the full variable domain reads NAGVMQNPRHLVRRRGQEARLRCSPMKGHSHVYWYRQLPEEGLKFMVYLQKENIIDESGMPKERFSAEFPKEGPSILRIQQVVRGDSAAYFCASSPLAGVADTQYFGPGTRLTVL.

This clone showed up just once. The chain is built from TRBV28 and TRBJ2-1, with 7 bases aligning to TRBD2. Germline V gives CDR1 MDHEN, CDR2 SYDVKM. Trimming took 6 bases from V and 5 from J; bases not matched to a gene: 7. The length of the CDR3 is 14 residues. CDR3 in amino acids: CASSPALADNEQFF. In DNA, the CDR3 is TGTGCCAGCAGCCCAGCGCTAGCGGACAATGAGCAGTTCTTC.

In its sample, this clone was seen once. This chain links TRBV7-3 with TRBJ2-1; no clear D. The CDR3 contains 14 residues. Between the trimmed V and J ends, which lost 3 bases and 8 bases, there was a span of 14 bases. Germline V gives CDR1 SGHTA, CDR2 FQGTGA. The CDR3 DNA is TGTGCCAGCAGCTTTTCGGCCTTATCCGATGAGCAGTTCTTC. This encodes CASSFSALSDEQFF.

The rearrangement uses TRBV7-3 and TRBJ2-5; D tentatively fits TRBD1 or TRBD2 (5 bases each). Germline V gene data show CDR1 as SGHTA and CDR2 as FQGTGA. This CDR3 contains 13 residues. V gave up 5 bases and J gave up 5 bases, with 12 bases separating them. CDR3 protein: CASSKRWGETQYF. In DNA form, the CDR3 reads TGTGCCAGCAGCAAGAGGTGGGGGGAGACCCAGTACTTC. The full variable domain, its missing parts supplied by reference TRBV7-3 and TRBJ2-5, is GAGVSQTPSNKVTEKGKYVELRCDPISGHTALYWYRQSLGQGPEFLIYFQGTGAADDSGLPNDRFFAVRPEGSVSTLKIQRTERGDSAVYLCASSKRWGETQYFGPGTRLLVL.

The V and J genes are TRBV5-1 and TRBJ2-3; D assignment may be TRBD1 or TRBD2 (6 bases each). V was clipped by 2 bases and J by 5 bases, with 18 bases between them. Per the germline V gene, CDR1 is SGHRS and CDR2 is YFSETQ. This CDR3 is built from 16 residues. The CDR3 region is CASSLGGGDVGDTQYF. In DNA form, the CDR3 reads TGCGCCAGCAGCTTAGGGGGAGGTGACGTGGGAGATACGCAGTATTTT.

V is TRBV28 and J is TRBJ1-5; D possibly corresponds to TRBD1 (5 bases). The CDR3 is 15 residues long. The germline V gene has CDR1 MDHEN and CDR2 SYDVKM. Trimming stripped 6 bases from V and 1 base from J, with 13 bases between. CDR3 protein: CASRQGAASNQPQHF. The CDR3 DNA is TGTGCCAGCAGGCAGGGCGCGGCGAGCAATCAGCCCCAGCATTTT. Filled out from reference TRBV28 and TRBJ1-5, the complete variable domain reads DVKVTQSSRYLVKRTGEKVFLECVQDMDHENMFWYRQDPGLGLRLIYFSYDVKMKEKGDIPEGYSVSREKKERFSLILESASTNQTSMYLCASRQGAASNQPQHFGDGTRLSIL.

This clone occurred a few times. V gene TRBV7-9 combines with J gene TRBJ1-2; D is undetermined. Trimming left V 5 bases short and J 4 bases short, with 11 bases between. The germline gives CDR1 SEHNR, CDR2 FQNEAQ (reference sequence). CDR3 length: 13 amino acids. The CDR3: CASSLQLVYGYTF. The CDR3 coding sequence is TGTGCCAGCAGCCTACAGTTAGTCTATGGCTACACCTTC.

The chain employs TRBV5-1 and TRBJ2-7; D may be TRBD2 (7 bases). The CDR3 totals 14 residues. Trimming pared 4 bases from V and 3 bases from J, leaving 14 bases between. Germline V CDR1 and CDR2: SGHRS, YFSETQ. CDR3 sequence (DNA): TGCGCCAGCAGCCAGGGCGGGGGCGTCTACGAGCAGTACTTC. Residues: CASSQGGGVYEQYF.

V gene TRBV15 combines with J gene TRBJ1-1; D gene uncertain. Germline V gene sequence: CDR1 LNHNV, CDR2 YYDKDF (reference sequence). Trimming stripped 6 bases from V and 4 bases from J, with 12 bases between. CDR3 length equals 13 residues. CDR3 residues: CATSSPGSTEAFF. CDR3 DNA: TGTGCCACCAGTTCTCCGGGGTCCACTGAAGCTTTCTTT.

The chain employs TRBV20-1 and TRBJ1-4; possibly TRBD1 for D (6 bases). The CDR3 extends over 11 amino acids. Germline V gives CDR1 DFQATT, CDR2 SNEGSKA (reference sequence). Trimming pared 6 bases from V and 8 bases from J, leaving 10 bases between. CDR3 region: CSAAGTEKLFF. As DNA, the CDR3 is TGCAGTGCCGCCGGGACAGAAAAACTGTTTTTT.

This chain links TRBV6-5 with TRBJ2-7; D may be TRBD1 (6 bases). Germline V gene sequence: CDR1 MNHEY, CDR2 SVGAGI. This CDR3 is 11 amino acids long. The ends were cut back, 5 bases at V and 7 bases at J, with 9 bases in the middle. Here the CDR3 reads CASSRGQEQYF. CDR3 bases: TGTGCCAGCAGTCGCGGACAGGAGCAGTACTTC.

The V call is TRBV7-8, the J call TRBJ2-5; tentatively, D is TRBD1 (6 bases). CDR1 and CDR2 from the germline V gene are SGHVS and FQNEAQ. There are 13 residues in the CDR3. The germline V and J ends were trimmed by 1 base and 5 bases, with 8 bases remaining between them. As DNA, the CDR3 is TGTGCCAGCAGCTTAGGAGGGGGTGAGACCCAGTACTTC. Translating it yields CASSLGGGETQYF.

The chain is built from TRBV23-1 and TRBJ1-5, with D perhaps TRBD1 (6 bases). TRBV23-1 belongs to the ORF category, with a function that is uncertain. The CDR3 sequence is 20 residues long. Trimming took 2 bases from V and 1 from J, leaving 24 bases between them. In nucleotides, the CDR3 is TGCGCCAGCAGTCAAAGCCTCTACAGGGTGGAGGACGAAAGCAATCAGCCCCAGCATTTT. Translation gives CASSQSLYRVEDESNQPQHF.

The chain has TRBV19 and TRBJ2-2; 9 bases agree with TRBD2. Germline loops: CDR1 LNHDA, CDR2 SQIVND (reference sequence). The CDR3 is 15 residues long. Trimming cost V 4 bases and J 1 base; bases outside gene matches: 1. This CDR3 is CASSTTSGNTGELFF. The CDR3 DNA sequence: TGTGCCAGTAGTACGACTAGCGGGAACACCGGGGAGCTGTTTTTT. Filled out from reference TRBV19 and TRBJ2-2, the complete variable domain reads DGGITQSPKYLFRKEGQNVTLSCEQNLNHDAMYWYRQDPGQGLRLIYYSQIVNDFQKGDIAEGYSVSREKKESFPLTVTSAQKNPTAFYLCASSTTSGNTGELFFGEGSRLTVL.

The chain combines TRBV10-3 with TRBJ1-2; D gene ambiguous. V was shortened by 3 bases and J by 0 bases, with 8 bases between the two germline ends. Per the germline V gene, CDR1 is ENHRY and CDR2 is SYGVKD. The CDR3 has 14 residues. CDR3 sequence: CAISDTATNYGYTF. In DNA form, the CDR3 reads TGTGCCATCAGTGATACTGCAACTAACTATGGCTACACCTTC.